The T cell receptor (beta chain) under discussion was sequenced for a study of T and B cells in COVID-19 patients. Study background: Median age was approximately 33 years in the recovered cohort and 67 years in the active-infection cohort. Overall study findings and caveats: Clonality of TRB repertoires was high in active COVID-19; recovery brought above-healthy diversity and richness.

TRB rearrangements were amplified by multiplex PCR with BIOMED2 TRB-A/B primers. TCRdb re-derived calls from the multiplex PCR reads in MiXCR, one entry per CDR3 protein. This sample has about 8,700 distinct CDR3 sequences, with approximately 30% found just once. Concerning this clonotype itself: The antigen is unknown.

The CDR3 is made up of 15 amino acids. Germline V lookup: CDR1 KGHSH, CDR2 LQKENI. The ends lost 5 bases at V and 3 bases at J; junction bases unmatched: 8. From blood, roughly 250-500 ng of genomic DNA served as TRB template. V gene TRBV18 combines with J gene TRBJ2-7; TRBD1 matches 9 bases. The sample comprised blood. The receptor was isolated from a human donor who had recovered from COVID-19. CDR3 region: CASSSIQGAGYEQYF. CDR3 in DNA: TGTGCCAGCTCATCCATACAGGGGGCGGGCTACGAGCAGTACTTC.